Presented here are 7 T cell receptor beta chains from one specimen sequenced in a study of blood T cells in healthy people across ages. A J-beta primer mix and a sample-barcoded 5' primer were used in a second PCR of about 7 to 12 cycles. One entry per CDR3 protein, called by TCRdb with MiXCR from the 5' RACE reads. The table has under 850,000 distinct CDR3 sequences, about 34% seen once; the top ten hold 13%. The sequenced material came from blood. The receptors stem from a man younger than 35 in good health.

In its sample, this clonotype was seen a few times. This sequence joins TRBV12-3 or TRBV12-4 and TRBJ1-2; 9 positions match TRBD1. J was trimmed by 4 bases and V by 1 base; bases with no gene match: 1. This CDR3 region has 14 residues. CDR3 residues: CASSLGTGAYGYTF. CDR3 coding DNA: TGTGCCAGCAGTTTAGGGACAGGGGCCTATGGCTACACCTTC.

The chain recombines TRBV2 with TRBJ2-1; 10 positions match TRBD2. The germline V gene has CDR1 SNHLY and CDR2 FYNNEI. There are 14 residues in the CDR3. J lost 7 bases, V lost 6 bases, and 6 bases had no gene match. Here the CDR3 reads CASRRSGGANEQFF. The CDR3 DNA sequence: TGTGCCAGCAGAAGAAGCGGGGGGGCTAATGAGCAGTTCTTC.

This clonotype was found a few times. The CDR3 sequence: CASSFFRTEDTEAFF. The CDR3 DNA is TGTGCCAGCAGTTTCTTTAGGACAGAGGACACTGAAGCTTTCTTT. The chain combines TRBV12-3 or TRBV12-4 with TRBJ1-1, with D possibly matching TRBD1 (6 bases). V lost 3 bases and J 3 bases, leaving 14 bases between the germline ends. This CDR3 is built from 15 residues.

J is TRBJ1-2 and V is TRBV6-1; no firm D call. The CDR3 is 10 amino acids. V lost 1 base to trimming and J lost 13 bases, with 7 bases between them. CDR1 and CDR2 from the germline V gene are MNHNS and SASEGT. The CDR3 reads CASSEEIRTF. CDR3 in DNA: TGTGCCAGCAGTGAAGAGATACGCACCTTC.

The chain couples TRBV14 to TRBJ2-1; D perhaps matches TRBD2 (5 bases). Germline V CDR1 and CDR2: SGHDN, FVKESK. The germline V and J ends were trimmed by 4 bases and 4 bases, with 11 bases remaining between them. CDR3 size: 14 residues. In nucleotides, the CDR3 is TGTGCCAGCAGCCCCGGACTTTATTACAATGAGCAGTTCTTC. Its translation is CASSPGLYYNEQFF.

As for this clonotype: A read error may be the cause here, since a much bigger clone is one base away. The V and J genes are TRBV10-2 and TRBJ2-5, with D possibly being TRBD2 (7 bases). Per germline, CDR1 WSHSY and CDR2 SAAADI. The CDR3 is 12 residues long. In DNA, the CDR3 is TGCGCCAGCGGGGGGGCAGGGGAGACCCAGTGCTTC. Amino acid sequence: CASGGAGETQCF.

The chain carries TRBV27 and TRBJ1-1; D call uncertain. Germline lookup yields CDR1 MNHEY and CDR2 SMNVEV (reference sequence). V shed 5 bases and J shed 0 bases, with 13 bases lying between them. The length of the CDR3 is 15 residues. In DNA, the CDR3 is TGTGCCAGCAGTGTCCTCGCATGCATGAACACTGAAGCTTTCTTT. Translated, it gives CASSVLACMNTEAFF.